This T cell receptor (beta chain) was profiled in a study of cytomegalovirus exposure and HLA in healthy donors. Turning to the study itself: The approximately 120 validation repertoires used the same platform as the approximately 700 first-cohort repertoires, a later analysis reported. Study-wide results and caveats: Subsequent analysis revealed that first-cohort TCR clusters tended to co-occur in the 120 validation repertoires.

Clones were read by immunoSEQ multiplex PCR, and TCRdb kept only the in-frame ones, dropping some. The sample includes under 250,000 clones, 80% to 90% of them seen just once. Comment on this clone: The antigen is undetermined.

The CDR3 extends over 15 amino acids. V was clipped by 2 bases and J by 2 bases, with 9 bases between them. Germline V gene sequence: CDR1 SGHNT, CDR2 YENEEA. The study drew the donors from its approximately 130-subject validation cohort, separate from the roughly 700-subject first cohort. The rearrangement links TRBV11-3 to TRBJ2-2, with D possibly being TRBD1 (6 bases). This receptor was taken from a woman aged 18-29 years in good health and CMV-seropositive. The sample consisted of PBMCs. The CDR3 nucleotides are TGTGCCAGCAGCTTAAGGGGGACCAACACCGGGGAGCTGTTTTTT. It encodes CASSLRGTNTGELFF.